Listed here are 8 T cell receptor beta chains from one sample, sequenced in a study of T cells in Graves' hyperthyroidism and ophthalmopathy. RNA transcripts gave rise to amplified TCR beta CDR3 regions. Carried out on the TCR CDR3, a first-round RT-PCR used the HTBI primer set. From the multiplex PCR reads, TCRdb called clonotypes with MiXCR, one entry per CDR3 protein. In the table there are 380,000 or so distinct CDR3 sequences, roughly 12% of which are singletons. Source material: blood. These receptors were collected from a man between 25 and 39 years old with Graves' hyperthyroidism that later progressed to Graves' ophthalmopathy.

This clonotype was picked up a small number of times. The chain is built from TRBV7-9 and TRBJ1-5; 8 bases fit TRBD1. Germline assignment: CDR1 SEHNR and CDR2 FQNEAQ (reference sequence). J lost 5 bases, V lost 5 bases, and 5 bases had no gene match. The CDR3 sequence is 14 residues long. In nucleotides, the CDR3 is TGTGCCAGCAGCCAGGGACAGGACTATCAGCCCCAGCATTTT. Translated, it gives CASSQGQDYQPQHF.

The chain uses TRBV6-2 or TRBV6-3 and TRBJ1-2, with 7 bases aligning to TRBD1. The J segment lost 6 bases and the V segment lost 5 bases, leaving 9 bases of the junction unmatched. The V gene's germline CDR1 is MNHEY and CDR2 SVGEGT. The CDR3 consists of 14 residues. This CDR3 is CASSRQGVRHGYTF. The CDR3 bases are TGTGCCAGCAGTAGACAGGGAGTTCGTCATGGCTACACCTTC.

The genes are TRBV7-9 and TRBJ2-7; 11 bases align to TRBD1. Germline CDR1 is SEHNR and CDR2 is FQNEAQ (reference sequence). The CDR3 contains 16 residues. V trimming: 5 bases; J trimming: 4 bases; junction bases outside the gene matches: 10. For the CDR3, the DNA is TGTGCCAGCAGCAGCTTAAGGGACAGGGGGTATTACGAGCAGTACTTC. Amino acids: CASSSLRDRGYYEQYF.

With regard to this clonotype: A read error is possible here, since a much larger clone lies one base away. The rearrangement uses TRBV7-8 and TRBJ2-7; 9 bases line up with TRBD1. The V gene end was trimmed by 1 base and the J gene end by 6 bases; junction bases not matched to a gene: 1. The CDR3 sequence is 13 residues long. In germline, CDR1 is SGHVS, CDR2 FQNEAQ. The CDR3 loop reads CASSLETGGEQYF. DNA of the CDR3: TGTGCCAGCAGCTTAGAGACAGGGGGCGAGCAGTACTTC. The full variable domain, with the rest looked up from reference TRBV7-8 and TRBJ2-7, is GAGVSQSPRYKVAKRGQDVALRCDPISGHVSLFWYQQALGQGPEFLTYFQNEAQLDKSGLPSDRFFAERPEGSVSTLKIQRTQQEDSAVYLCASSLETGGEQYFGPGTRLTVT.

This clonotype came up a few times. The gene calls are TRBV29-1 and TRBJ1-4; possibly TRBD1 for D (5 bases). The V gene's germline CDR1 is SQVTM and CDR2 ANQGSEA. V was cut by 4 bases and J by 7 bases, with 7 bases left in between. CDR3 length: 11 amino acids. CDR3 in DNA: TGCAGCGTTGCAGGGTTTGAAAAACTGTTTTTT. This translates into CSVAGFEKLFF. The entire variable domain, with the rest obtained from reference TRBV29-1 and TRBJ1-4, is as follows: SAVISQKPSRDICQRGTSLTIQCQVDSQVTMMFWYRQQPGQSLTLIATANQGSEATYESGFVIDKFPISRPNLTFSTLTVSNMSPEDSSIYLCSVAGFEKLFFGSGTQLSVL.

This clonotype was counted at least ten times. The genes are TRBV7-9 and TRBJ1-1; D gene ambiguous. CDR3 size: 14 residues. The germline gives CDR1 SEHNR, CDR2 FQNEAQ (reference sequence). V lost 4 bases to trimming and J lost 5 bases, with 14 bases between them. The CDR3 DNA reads TGTGCCAGCAGCTCGACTAAGGGAGGAACTGAAGCTTTCTTT. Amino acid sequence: CASSSTKGGTEAFF.

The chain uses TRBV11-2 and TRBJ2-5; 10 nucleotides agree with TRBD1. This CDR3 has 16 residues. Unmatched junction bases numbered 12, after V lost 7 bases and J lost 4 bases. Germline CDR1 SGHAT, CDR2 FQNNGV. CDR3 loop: CASTRLPGQGRETQYF. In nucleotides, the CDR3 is TGTGCCAGCACCCGCTTACCGGGACAGGGGAGAGAGACCCAGTACTTC.

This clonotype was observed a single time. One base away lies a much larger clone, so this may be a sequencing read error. The CDR3 sequence is CPSSLGPGQVNQPQHF. CDR3 nucleotide sequence: TGTCCCAGCAGTTTAGGCCCGGGACAAGTCAATCAGCCCCAGCATTTT. J is TRBJ1-5 and V is TRBV12-3 or TRBV12-4, with TRBD1 as a possible D gene (6 bases). The CDR3 has 16 residues.